This T cell receptor (beta chain) comes out of a study of early T cells in non-severe SARS-CoV-2 infection. General study findings and limits: Database matching using VDJdb favored anti-spike CD8 responses, with private and CD4 specificities left missing.

This clonotype came up many times. What it recognizes is unknown. Molecules of cDNA were individually given unique molecular identifiers that were attached to them. In TCRdb, the 5' RACE reads were re-called with MiXCR into one record per CDR3 protein. The repertoire holds more than 20,000 distinct CDR3 sequences, approximately 5.4% seen once, with roughly 14% in the top ten. V lost 4 bases and J 4 bases, leaving 10 bases between the germline ends. The CDR3 length is 13 residues. The germline CDR1 and CDR2 sequences are SEHNR and FQNEAQ (reference sequence). The chain links TRBV7-9 to TRBJ1-1, with D unclear. The source of this sequence is an adult who was a healthcare worker with PCR-confirmed SARS-CoV-2 infection or an uninfected control (not recorded which). The starting material was whole blood, obtained at baseline. The CDR3 region has the DNA TGTGCCAGCAGCTCCCAGCCGAGCACTGAAGCTTTCTTT. Translation: CASSSQPSTEAFF.